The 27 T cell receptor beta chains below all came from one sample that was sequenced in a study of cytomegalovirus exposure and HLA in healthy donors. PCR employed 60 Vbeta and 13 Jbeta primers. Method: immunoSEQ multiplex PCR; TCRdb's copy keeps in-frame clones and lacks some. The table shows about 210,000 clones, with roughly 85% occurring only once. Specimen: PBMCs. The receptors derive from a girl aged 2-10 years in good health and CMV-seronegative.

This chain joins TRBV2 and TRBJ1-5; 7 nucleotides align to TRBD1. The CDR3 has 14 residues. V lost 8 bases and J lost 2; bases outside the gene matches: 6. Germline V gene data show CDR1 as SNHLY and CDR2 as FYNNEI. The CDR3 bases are TGTGCCAGCCAGGGACAGTTCGGCAATCAGCCCCAGCATTTT. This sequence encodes CASQGQFGNQPQHF.

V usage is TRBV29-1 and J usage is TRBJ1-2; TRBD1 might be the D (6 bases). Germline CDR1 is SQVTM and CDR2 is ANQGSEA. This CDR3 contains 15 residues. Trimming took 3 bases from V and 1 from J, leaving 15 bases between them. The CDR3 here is CSVDERGHGNYGYTF. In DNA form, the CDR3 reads TGCAGCGTTGATGAGCGGGGGCATGGTAACTATGGCTACACCTTC.

The CDR3 DNA follows: TGCGCCAGCAGCCGGGCAGCGGGAGGGACCTACGAGCAGTACTTC. This gives the protein CASSRAAGGTYEQYF. The rearrangement links TRBV5-1 to TRBJ2-7, with 10 bases lining up with TRBD2. Germline V gene data show CDR1 as SGHRS and CDR2 as YFSETQ. Unmatched junction bases numbered 6, after V lost 4 bases and J lost 2 bases. CDR3 length: 15 residues.

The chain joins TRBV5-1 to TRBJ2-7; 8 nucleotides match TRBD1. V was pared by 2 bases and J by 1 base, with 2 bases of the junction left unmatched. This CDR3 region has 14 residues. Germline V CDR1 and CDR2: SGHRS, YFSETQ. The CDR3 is CASSFRTGSYEQYF. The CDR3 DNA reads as TGCGCCAGCAGCTTTAGGACAGGGTCCTACGAGCAGTACTTC.

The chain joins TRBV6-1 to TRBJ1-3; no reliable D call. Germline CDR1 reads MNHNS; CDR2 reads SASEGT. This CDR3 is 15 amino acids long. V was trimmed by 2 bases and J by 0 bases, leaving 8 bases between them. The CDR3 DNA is TGTGCCAGCAGTGAAATGGCAGTCTCTGGAAACACCATATATTTT. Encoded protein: CASSEMAVSGNTIYF.

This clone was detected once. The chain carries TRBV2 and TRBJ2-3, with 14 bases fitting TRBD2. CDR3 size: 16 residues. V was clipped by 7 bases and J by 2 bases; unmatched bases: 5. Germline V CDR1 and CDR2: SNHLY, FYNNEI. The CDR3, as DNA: TGTGCCAGCACCAGACTAGCGGGAGGGTACACAGATACGCAGTATTTT. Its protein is CASTRLAGGYTDTQYF.

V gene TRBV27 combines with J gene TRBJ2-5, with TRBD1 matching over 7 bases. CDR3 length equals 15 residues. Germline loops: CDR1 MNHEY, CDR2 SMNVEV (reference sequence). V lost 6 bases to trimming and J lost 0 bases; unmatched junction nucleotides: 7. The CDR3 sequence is CASSRWTGDQETQYF. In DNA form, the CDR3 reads TGTGCCAGCAGCCGGTGGACAGGAGACCAAGAGACCCAGTACTTC.

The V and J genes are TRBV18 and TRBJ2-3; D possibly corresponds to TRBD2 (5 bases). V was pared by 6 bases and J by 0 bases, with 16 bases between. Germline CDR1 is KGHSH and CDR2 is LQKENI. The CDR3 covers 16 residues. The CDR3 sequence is CASSFLSGTSTDTQYF. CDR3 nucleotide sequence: TGTGCCAGCTCGTTCTTAAGCGGTACCAGCACAGATACGCAGTATTTT. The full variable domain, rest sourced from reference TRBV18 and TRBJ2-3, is NAGVMQNPRHLVRRRGQEARLRCSPMKGHSHVYWYRQLPEEGLKFMVYLQKENIIDESGMPKERFSAEFPKEGPSILRIQQVVRGDSAAYFCASSFLSGTSTDTQYFGPGTRLTVL.

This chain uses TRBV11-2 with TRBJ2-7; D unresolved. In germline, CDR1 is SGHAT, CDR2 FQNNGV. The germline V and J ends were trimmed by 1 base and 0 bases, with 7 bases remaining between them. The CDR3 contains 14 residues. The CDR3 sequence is CASSLGQASYEQYF. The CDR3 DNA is TGTGCCAGCAGCTTAGGGCAGGCCTCCTACGAGCAGTACTTC.

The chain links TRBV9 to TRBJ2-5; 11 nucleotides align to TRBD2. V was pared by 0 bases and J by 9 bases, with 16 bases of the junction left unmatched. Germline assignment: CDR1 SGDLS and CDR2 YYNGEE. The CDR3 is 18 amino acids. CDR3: CASSVGPPTATSGIPQYF. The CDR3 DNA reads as TGTGCCAGCAGCGTAGGTCCCCCCACCGCGACTAGCGGGATACCCCAGTACTTC.

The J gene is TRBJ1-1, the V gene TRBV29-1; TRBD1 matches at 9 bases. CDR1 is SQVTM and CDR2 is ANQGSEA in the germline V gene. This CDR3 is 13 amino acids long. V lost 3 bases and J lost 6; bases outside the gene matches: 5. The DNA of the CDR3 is TGCAGCGTTGAGTCCGACAGGGGGTCTGAAGCTTTCTTT. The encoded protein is CSVESDRGSEAFF.

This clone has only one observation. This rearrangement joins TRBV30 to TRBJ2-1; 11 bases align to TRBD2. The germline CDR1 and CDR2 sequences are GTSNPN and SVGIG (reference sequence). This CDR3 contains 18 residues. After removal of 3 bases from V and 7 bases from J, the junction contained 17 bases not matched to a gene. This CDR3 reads CAWRSSGRYLYSENEQFF. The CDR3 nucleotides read TGTGCCTGGAGATCTAGCGGGAGGTACCTTTACTCGGAGAATGAGCAGTTCTTC.

CDR3 loop: CASSEDSPYGYTF. The DNA for the CDR3 is TGTGCCAGCAGTGAAGACAGCCCCTATGGCTACACCTTC. The chain is built from TRBV2 and TRBJ1-2; the D is unclear. Between the trimmed V and J ends, which lost 1 base and 4 bases, there was a span of 7 bases. From germline, CDR1 is SNHLY and CDR2 FYNNEI. The CDR3 totals 13 residues.

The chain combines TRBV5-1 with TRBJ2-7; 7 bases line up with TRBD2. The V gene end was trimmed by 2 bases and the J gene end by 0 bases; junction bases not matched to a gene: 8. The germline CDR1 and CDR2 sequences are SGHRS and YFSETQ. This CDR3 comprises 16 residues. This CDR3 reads CASSLGPSGNSYEQYF. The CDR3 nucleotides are TGCGCCAGCAGCTTAGGTCCTAGCGGTAACTCCTACGAGCAGTACTTC.

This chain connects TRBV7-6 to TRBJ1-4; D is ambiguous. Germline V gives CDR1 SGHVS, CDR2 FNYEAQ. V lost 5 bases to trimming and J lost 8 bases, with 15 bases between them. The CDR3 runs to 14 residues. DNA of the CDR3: TGTGCCAGCAGCCGGAGGGAGAGTCGGGAAAAACTGTTTTTT. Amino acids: CASSRRESREKLFF.

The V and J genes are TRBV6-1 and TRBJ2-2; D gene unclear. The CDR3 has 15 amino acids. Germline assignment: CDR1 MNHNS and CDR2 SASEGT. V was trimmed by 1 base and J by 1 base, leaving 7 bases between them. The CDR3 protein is CASSEEAGNTGELFF. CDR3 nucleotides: TGTGCCAGCAGTGAAGAGGCAGGGAACACCGGGGAGCTGTTTTTT.

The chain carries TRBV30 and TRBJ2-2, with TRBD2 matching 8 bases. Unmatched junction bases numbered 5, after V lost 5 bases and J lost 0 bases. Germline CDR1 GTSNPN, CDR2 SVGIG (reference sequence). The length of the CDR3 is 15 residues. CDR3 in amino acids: CAWHKRESNTGELFF. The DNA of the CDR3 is TGTGCCTGGCATAAGCGGGAGTCGAACACCGGGGAGCTGTTTTTT.

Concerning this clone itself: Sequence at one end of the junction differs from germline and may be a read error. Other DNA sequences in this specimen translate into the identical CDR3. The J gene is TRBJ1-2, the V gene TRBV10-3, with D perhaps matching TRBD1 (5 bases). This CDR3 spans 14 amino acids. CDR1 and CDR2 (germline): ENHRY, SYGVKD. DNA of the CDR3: TGCGCCATCGCTCTTGGGGCAGAGAACTATGGCTACACCTTC. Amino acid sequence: CAIALGAENYGYTF.

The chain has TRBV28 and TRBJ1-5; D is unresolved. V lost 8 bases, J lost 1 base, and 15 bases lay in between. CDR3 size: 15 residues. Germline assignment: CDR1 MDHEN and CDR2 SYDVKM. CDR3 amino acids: CASGPFAGSNQPQHF. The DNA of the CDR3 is TGTGCCAGCGGTCCGTTTGCGGGCAGCAATCAGCCCCAGCATTTT.

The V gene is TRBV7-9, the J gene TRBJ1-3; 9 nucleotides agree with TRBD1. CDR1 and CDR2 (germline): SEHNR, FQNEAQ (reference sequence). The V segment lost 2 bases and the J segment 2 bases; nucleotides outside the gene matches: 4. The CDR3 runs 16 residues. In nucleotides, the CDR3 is TGTGCCAGCAGCTTACCATGGACAGGGGCTGGAAACACCATATATTTT. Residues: CASSLPWTGAGNTIYF.

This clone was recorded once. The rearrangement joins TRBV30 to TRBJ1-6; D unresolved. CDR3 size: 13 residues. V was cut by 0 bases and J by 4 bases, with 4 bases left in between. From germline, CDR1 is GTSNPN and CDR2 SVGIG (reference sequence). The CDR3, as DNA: TGTGCCTGGAGTGTACAATATAATTCACCCCTCCACTTT. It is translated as CAWSVQYNSPLHF.

The CDR3 protein is CASSEERSSYNEQFF. DNA of the CDR3: TGTGCCAGCAGTGAAGAGCGGAGCTCCTACAATGAGCAGTTCTTC. The chain uses TRBV2 and TRBJ2-1; D is perhaps TRBD2 (5 bases). The CDR3 is 15 residues long. V was shortened by 1 base and J by 0 bases, with 7 bases between the two germline ends. Germline lookup yields CDR1 SNHLY and CDR2 FYNNEI.

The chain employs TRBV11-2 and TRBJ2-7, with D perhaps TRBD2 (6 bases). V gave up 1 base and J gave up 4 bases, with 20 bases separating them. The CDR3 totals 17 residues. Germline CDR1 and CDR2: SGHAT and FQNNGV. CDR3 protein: CASSLGRAPQTKYEQYF. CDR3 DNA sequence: TGTGCCAGCAGCTTAGGGAGGGCTCCTCAGACAAAATACGAGCAGTACTTC.

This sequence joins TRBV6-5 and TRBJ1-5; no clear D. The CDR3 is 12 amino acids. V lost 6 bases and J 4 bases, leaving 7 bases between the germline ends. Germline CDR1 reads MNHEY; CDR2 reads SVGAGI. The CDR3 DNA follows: TGTGCCAGCAGGGGGAGGAATCAGCCCCAGCATTTT. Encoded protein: CASRGRNQPQHF.

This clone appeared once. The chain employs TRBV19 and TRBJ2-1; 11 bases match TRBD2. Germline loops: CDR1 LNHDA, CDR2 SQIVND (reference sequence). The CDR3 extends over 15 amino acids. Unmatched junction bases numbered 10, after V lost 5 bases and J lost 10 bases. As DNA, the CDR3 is TGTGCCAGTAGTCTTGGGCTAGCGGGAGGAAAAGAGCAGTTCTTC. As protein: CASSLGLAGGKEQFF.

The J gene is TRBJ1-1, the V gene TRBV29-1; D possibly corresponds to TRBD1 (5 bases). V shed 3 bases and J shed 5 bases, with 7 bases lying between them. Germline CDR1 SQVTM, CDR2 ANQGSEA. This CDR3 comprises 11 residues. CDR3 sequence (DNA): TGCAGCGTTGACAGGGAAACTGAAGCTTTCTTT. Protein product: CSVDRETEAFF.

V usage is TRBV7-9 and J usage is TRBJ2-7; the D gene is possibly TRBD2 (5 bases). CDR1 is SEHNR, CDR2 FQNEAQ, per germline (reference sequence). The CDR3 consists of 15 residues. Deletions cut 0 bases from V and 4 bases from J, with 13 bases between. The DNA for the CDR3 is TGTGCCAGCAGCTTAGCGACTAACGGCTTATACGAGCAGTACTTC. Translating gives CASSLATNGLYEQYF. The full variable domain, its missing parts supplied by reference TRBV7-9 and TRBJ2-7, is DTGVSQNPRHKITKRGQNVTFRCDPISEHNRLYWYRQTLGQGPEFLTYFQNEAQLEKSRLLSDRFSAERPKGSFSTLEIQRTEQGDSAMYLCASSLATNGLYEQYFGPGTRLTVT.